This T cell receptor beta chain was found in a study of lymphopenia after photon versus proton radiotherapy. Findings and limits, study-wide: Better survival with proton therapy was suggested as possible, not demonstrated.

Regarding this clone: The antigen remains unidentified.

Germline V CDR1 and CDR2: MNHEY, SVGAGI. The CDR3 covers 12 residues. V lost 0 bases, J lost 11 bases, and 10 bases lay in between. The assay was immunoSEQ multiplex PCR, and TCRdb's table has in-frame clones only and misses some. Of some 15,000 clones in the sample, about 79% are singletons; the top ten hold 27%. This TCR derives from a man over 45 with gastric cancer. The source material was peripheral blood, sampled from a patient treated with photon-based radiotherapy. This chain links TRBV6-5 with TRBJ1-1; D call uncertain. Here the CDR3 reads CASSYSGREAFF. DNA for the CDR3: TGTGCCAGCAGTTACTCGGGAAGGGAGGCTTTCTTT.